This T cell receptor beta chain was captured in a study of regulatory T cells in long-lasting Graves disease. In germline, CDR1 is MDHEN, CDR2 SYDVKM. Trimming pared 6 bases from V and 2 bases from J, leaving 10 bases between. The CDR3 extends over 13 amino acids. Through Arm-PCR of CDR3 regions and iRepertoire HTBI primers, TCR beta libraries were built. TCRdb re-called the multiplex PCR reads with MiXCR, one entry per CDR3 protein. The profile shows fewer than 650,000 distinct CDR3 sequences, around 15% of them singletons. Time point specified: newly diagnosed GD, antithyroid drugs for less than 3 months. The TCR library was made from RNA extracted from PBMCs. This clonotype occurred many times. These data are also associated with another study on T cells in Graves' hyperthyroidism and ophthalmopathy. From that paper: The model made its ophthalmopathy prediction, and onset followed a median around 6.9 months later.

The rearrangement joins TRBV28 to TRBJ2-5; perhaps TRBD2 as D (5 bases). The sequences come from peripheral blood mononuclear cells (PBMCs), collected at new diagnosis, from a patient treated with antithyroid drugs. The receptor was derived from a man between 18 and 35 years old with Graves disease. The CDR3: CASSSGDQETQYF. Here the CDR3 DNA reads TGTGCCAGCAGCTCCGGGGATCAAGAGACCCAGTACTTC.